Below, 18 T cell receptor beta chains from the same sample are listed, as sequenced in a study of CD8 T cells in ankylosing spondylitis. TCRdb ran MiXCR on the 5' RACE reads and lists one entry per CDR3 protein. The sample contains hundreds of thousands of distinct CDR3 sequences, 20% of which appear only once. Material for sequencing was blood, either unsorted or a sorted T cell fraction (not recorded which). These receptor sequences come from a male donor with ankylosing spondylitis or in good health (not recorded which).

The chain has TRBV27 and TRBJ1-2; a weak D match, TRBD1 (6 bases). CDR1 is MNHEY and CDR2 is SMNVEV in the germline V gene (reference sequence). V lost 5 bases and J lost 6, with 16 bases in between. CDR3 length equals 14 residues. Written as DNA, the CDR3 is TGTGCCAGCAGTACCCGGGGAGGGGGAAATGGCTACACCTTC. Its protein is CASSTRGGGNGYTF.

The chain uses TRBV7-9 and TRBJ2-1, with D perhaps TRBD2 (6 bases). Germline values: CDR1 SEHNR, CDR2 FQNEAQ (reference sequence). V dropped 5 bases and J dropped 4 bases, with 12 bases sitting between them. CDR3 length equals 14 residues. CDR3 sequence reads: CASSPPGDYNEQFF. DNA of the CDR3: TGTGCCAGCAGCCCCCCGGGGGATTACAATGAGCAGTTCTTC.

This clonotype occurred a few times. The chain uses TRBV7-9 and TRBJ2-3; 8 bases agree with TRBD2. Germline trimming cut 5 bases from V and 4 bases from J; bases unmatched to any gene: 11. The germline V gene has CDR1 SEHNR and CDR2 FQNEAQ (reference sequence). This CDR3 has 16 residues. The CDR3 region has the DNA TGTGCCAGCAGCCCCCTAGTTAGCGGGGACCCAGATACGCAGTATTTT. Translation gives CASSPLVSGDPDTQYF.

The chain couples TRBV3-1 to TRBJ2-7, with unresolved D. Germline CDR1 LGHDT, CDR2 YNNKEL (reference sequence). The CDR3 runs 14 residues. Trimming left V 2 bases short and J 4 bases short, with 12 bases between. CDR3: CASSQRLDGYEQYF. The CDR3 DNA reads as TGTGCCAGCAGCCAACGACTCGACGGGTACGAGCAGTACTTC.

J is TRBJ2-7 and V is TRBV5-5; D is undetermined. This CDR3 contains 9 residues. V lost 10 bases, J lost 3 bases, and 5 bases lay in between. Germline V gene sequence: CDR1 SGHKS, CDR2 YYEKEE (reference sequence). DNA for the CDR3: TGTGCCCCCGACTACGAGCAGTACTTC. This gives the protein CAPDYEQYF.

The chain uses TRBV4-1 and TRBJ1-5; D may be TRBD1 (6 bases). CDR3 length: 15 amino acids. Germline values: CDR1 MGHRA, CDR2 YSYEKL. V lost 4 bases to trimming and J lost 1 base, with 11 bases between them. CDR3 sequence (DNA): TGCGCCAGCAGCCTACAGGGTGGAAGCAATCAGCCCCAGCATTTT. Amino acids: CASSLQGGSNQPQHF.

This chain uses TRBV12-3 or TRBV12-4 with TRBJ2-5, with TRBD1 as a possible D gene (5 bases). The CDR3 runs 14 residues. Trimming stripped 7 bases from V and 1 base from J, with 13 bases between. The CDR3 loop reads CASTKGHIQETQYF. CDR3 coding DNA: TGTGCCAGCACCAAAGGACATATCCAAGAGACCCAGTACTTC.

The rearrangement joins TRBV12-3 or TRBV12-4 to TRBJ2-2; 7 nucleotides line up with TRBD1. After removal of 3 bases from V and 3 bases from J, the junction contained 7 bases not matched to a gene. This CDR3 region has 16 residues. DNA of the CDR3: TGTGCCAGCAGTTTTTCGGCAGGGGGAGACACCGGGGAGCTGTTTTTT. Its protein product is CASSFSAGGDTGELFF.

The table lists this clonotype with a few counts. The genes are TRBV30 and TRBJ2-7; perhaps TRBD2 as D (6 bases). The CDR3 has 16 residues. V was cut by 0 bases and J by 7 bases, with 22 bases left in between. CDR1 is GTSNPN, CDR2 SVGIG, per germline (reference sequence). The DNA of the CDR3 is TGTGCCTGGAGTGTACCGCTCAGGGAGGTCCCGAAAGAGCAGTACTTC. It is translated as CAWSVPLREVPKEQYF.

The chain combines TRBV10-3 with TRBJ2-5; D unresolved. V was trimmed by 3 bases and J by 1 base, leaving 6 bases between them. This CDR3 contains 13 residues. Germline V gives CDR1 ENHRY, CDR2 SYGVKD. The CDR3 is CAISDWAQETQYF. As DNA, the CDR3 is TGTGCCATCAGTGACTGGGCCCAAGAGACCCAGTACTTC.

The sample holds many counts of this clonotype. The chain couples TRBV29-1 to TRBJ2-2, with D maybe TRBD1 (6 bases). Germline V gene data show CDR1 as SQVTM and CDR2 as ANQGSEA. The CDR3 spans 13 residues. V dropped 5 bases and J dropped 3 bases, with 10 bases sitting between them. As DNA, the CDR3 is TGCAGCGTTATAGGGGGTGACACCGGGGAGCTGTTTTTT. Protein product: CSVIGGDTGELFF.

CDR3 amino acids: CASSVAAGGSGSEQFF. The CDR3 DNA is TGTGCCAGCAGCGTAGCTGCGGGGGGGTCCGGGAGTGAGCAGTTCTTC. This chain connects TRBV9 to TRBJ2-1; 9 bases align to TRBD2. The CDR3 extends over 16 amino acids. The V and J ends lost 0 bases and 9 bases, in that order; junction bases with no gene match: 10. The germline V gene has CDR1 SGDLS and CDR2 YYNGEE. The full variable domain, in which reference TRBV9 and TRBJ2-1 provide the parts outside the CDR3, is DSGVTQTPKHLITATGQRVTLRCSPRSGDLSVYWYQQSLDQGLQFLIQYYNGEERAKGNILERFSAQQFPDLHSELNLSSLELGDSALYFCASSVAAGGSGSEQFFGPGTRLTVL.

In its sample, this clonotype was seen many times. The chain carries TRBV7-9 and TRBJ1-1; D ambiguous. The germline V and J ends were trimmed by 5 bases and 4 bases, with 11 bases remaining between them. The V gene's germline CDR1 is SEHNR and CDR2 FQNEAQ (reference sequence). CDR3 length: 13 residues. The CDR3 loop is CASSPGEGTEAFF. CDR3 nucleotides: TGTGCCAGCAGCCCCGGGGAGGGCACTGAAGCTTTCTTT. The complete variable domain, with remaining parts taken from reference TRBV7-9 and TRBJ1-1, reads DTGVSQNPRHKITKRGQNVTFRCDPISEHNRLYWYRQTLGQGPEFLTYFQNEAQLEKSRLLSDRFSAERPKGSFSTLEIQRTEQGDSAMYLCASSPGEGTEAFFGQGTRLTVV.

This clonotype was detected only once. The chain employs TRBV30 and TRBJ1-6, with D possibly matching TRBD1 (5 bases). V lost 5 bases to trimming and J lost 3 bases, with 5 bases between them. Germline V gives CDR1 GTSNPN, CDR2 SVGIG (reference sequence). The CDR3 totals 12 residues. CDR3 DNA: TGTGCCTGGGACAGCTATAATTCACCCCTCCACTTT. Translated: CAWDSYNSPLHF.

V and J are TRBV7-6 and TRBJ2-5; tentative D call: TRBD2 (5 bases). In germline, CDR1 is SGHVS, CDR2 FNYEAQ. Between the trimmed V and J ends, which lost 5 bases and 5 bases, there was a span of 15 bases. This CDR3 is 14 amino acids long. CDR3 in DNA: TGTGCCAGCAGCCCCTCACTAGTCGTCGAGACCCAGTACTTC. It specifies CASSPSLVVETQYF.

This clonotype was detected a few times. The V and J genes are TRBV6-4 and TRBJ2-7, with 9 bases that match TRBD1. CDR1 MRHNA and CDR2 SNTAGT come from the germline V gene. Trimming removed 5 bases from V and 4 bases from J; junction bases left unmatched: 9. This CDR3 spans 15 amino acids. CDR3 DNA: TGTGCCAGCAGTCCCTCCGGACAGGGGTCTTACGAGCAGTACTTC. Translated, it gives CASSPSGQGSYEQYF.

CDR3 protein: CASTMGDEKLFF. The CDR3 bases are TGTGCCAGTACAATGGGGGATGAAAAACTGTTTTTT. This rearrangement joins TRBV19 to TRBJ1-4, with D possibly matching TRBD1 (5 bases). The CDR3 sequence is 12 residues long. CDR1 is LNHDA and CDR2 is SQIVND in the germline V gene (reference sequence). V shed 7 bases and J shed 6 bases, with 9 bases lying between them.

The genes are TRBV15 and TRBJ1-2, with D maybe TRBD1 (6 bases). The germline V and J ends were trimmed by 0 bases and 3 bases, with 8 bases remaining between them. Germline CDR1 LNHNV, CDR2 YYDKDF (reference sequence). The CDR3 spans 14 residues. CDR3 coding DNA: TGTGCCACCAGCAGAGATTCAGGGGACTATGGCTACACCTTC. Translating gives CATSRDSGDYGYTF.